The rows below give T cell receptor beta chains drawn from one sample of a study of blood T cell repertoires in COVID-19. Clones were sequenced by immunoSEQ multiplex PCR, and TCRdb holds only the in-frame ones, with some missing. The sample lists approximately 250,000 clones, about 84% seen once, with approximately 6% in the top ten. The sequencing sample was made of peripheral blood. These receptors all come from an elderly woman with COVID-19, enrolled during active disease. Each CDR3 is given with its conserved first and last residue. The D gene is left open where the match is weak. Not all rows give a size; the values are once, few, many and, for expanded clones, a class.

d_gene: TRBD1
v_gene: TRBV5-1
j_gene: TRBJ1-4
abundance: -
CDR3nt: TGCGCCAGCAGCTTAAATGGCGCGGGGACAGCAAATGAAAAACTGTTTTTT
CDR3aa: CASSLNGAGTANEKLFF

d_gene: TRBD1
v_gene: TRBV19
j_gene: TRBJ1-4
abundance: -
CDR3nt: TGTGCCAGTAGTGCTACTAACAGGGGGCAGGATGAAAAACTGTTTTTT
CDR3aa: CASSATNRGQDEKLFF

d_gene: -
v_gene: TRBV13
j_gene: TRBJ1-1
abundance: -
CDR3nt: TGTGCCAGCAGCCCGCGCGGGGGAACTGAAGCTTTCTTT
CDR3aa: CASSPRGGTEAFF

d_gene: TRBD2
v_gene: TRBV6-2/TRBV6-3
j_gene: TRBJ2-1
abundance: -
CDR3nt: TGTGCCAGCAGTTACCGTAGCGGGGGCACCTACAATGAGCAGTTCTTC
CDR3aa: CASSYRSGGTYNEQFF

d_gene: TRBD1
v_gene: TRBV4-1
j_gene: TRBJ1-1
abundance: -
CDR3nt: TGCGCCAGCGGGACAGGGCGTACTGAAGCTTTCTTT
CDR3aa: CASGTGRTEAFF

d_gene: -
v_gene: TRBV24-1
j_gene: TRBJ1-2
abundance: -
CDR3nt: TGTGCCACCAGTGATTTGAACCGCAGATATGGCTACACCTTC
CDR3aa: CATSDLNRRYGYTF

d_gene: -
v_gene: TRBV11-3
j_gene: TRBJ1-1
abundance: -
CDR3nt: TGTGCCAGCAGCTTAGTCACAGGAACTGAAGCTTTCTTT
CDR3aa: CASSLVTGTEAFF

d_gene: -
v_gene: TRBV4-2
j_gene: TRBJ1-4
abundance: -
CDR3nt: TGTGCCAGCAGCCAAGACGTAAATGAAAAACTGTTTTTT
CDR3aa: CASSQDVNEKLFF

d_gene: TRBD1
v_gene: TRBV5-1
j_gene: TRBJ1-1
abundance: few
CDR3nt: TGCGCCAGCAGCTCCTCACAGGGGAGTTTGAACACTGAAGCTTTCTTT
CDR3aa: CASSSSQGSLNTEAFF

d_gene: -
v_gene: TRBV7-8
j_gene: TRBJ1-1
abundance: -
CDR3nt: TGTGCCAGCAGCCCCGCCGGGGGGAAAGCTTTCTTT
CDR3aa: CASSPAGGKAFF

d_gene: -
v_gene: TRBV6-4
j_gene: TRBJ2-1
abundance: few
CDR3nt: TGTGCCAGCAGTCCCGCCGGGACTTCTATATACAATGAGCAGTTCTTC
CDR3aa: CASSPAGTSIYNEQFF

d_gene: -
v_gene: TRBV9
j_gene: TRBJ1-1
abundance: -
CDR3nt: TGTGCCAGCAGCGCCTCCGACAGAAATGGAGAAGCTTTCTTT
CDR3aa: CASSASDRNGEAFF

d_gene: -
v_gene: TRBV11-2
j_gene: TRBJ1-2
abundance: once
CDR3nt: TGTGCCAGCAGCCGGGGGGCAACTAGCTATGGCTACACCTTC
CDR3aa: CASSRGATSYGYTF

d_gene: TRBD2
v_gene: TRBV10-3
j_gene: TRBJ2-7
abundance: -
CDR3nt: TGTGCCATCAGTGTCGCGGGGGGCGCCTACGAGCAGTACTTC
CDR3aa: CAISVAGGAYEQYF

d_gene: -
v_gene: TRBV7-3
j_gene: TRBJ1-1
abundance: -
CDR3nt: TGTGCCAGCAGCTCCTCGGGTGGAATCTCTGAAGCTTTCTTT
CDR3aa: CASSSSGGISEAFF

d_gene: TRBD1
v_gene: TRBV28
j_gene: TRBJ1-5
abundance: once
CDR3nt: TGTGCCAGCAGTCCGGGACAGTATAGCAATCAGCCCCAGCATTTT
CDR3aa: CASSPGQYSNQPQHF

d_gene: TRBD1
v_gene: TRBV4-2
j_gene: TRBJ1-5
abundance: -
CDR3nt: TGTGCCAGCAGCCCGGGGACAGGGGATCAGCCCCAGCATTTT
CDR3aa: CASSPGTGDQPQHF

d_gene: TRBD1
v_gene: TRBV7-2
j_gene: TRBJ1-1
abundance: -
CDR3nt: TGTGCCAGCAGCTTAAGGACAGGGGGCACTGAAGCTTTCTTT
CDR3aa: CASSLRTGGTEAFF

d_gene: -
v_gene: TRBV5-5
j_gene: TRBJ1-1
abundance: once
CDR3nt: TGTGCCAGCAGCTTGAGTACGGACCTTAGAATAACAAGGGGAGCTTTCTTT
CDR3aa: CASSLSTDLRITRGAFF

d_gene: -
v_gene: TRBV19
j_gene: TRBJ1-4
abundance: -
CDR3nt: TGTGCCAGTGGAGGGGAACTTAATGAAAAACTGTTTTTT
CDR3aa: CASGGELNEKLFF

d_gene: TRBD1
v_gene: TRBV18
j_gene: TRBJ1-1
abundance: -
CDR3nt: TGTGCCAGCTCACTGCTACAGGGGGGAGGCACTGAAGCTTTCTTT
CDR3aa: CASSLLQGGGTEAFF

d_gene: TRBD1
v_gene: TRBV25-1
j_gene: TRBJ2-1
abundance: -
CDR3nt: TGTGCCAGCAGCGAAGATTCCTGGACAGGGGGTGAGCAGTTCTTC
CDR3aa: CASSEDSWTGGEQFF

d_gene: TRBD1
v_gene: TRBV5-1
j_gene: TRBJ1-2
abundance: -
CDR3nt: TGCGCCAGCAGCTTCGACAGGGGGGCACGCTATGGCTACACCTTC
CDR3aa: CASSFDRGARYGYTF

d_gene: -
v_gene: TRBV10-3
j_gene: TRBJ1-2
abundance: -
CDR3nt: TGTGCCATCAGTGCAAATCAGGACAGAGCTAACTATGGCTACACCTTC
CDR3aa: CAISANQDRANYGYTF

d_gene: TRBD2
v_gene: TRBV28
j_gene: TRBJ2-2
abundance: -
CDR3nt: TGTGCCAGCTGGCTCCGGGGGGGGCCCAGGGAGCTGTTTTTT
CDR3aa: CASWLRGGPRELFF

d_gene: TRBD1
v_gene: TRBV4-3
j_gene: TRBJ2-2
abundance: -
CDR3nt: TGCGCCAGCAGCCAATTCGGGACAGGGCACGGGGAGCTGTTTTTT
CDR3aa: CASSQFGTGHGELFF

d_gene: TRBD1
v_gene: TRBV27
j_gene: TRBJ2-5
abundance: -
CDR3nt: TGTGCCAGCAGACTGACAGGGGGCGGGGAGACCCAGTACTTC
CDR3aa: CASRLTGGGETQYF

d_gene: TRBD1
v_gene: TRBV7-8
j_gene: TRBJ2-7
abundance: -
CDR3nt: TGTGCCAGCAGCCCCGACAGGGCGAATTCTTACGAGCAGTACTTC
CDR3aa: CASSPDRANSYEQYF

d_gene: -
v_gene: TRBV7-8
j_gene: TRBJ2-2
abundance: -
CDR3nt: TGTGCCAGCAGCTTACTCCCCGGGGAGCTGTTTTTT
CDR3aa: CASSLLPGELFF

d_gene: -
v_gene: TRBV30
j_gene: TRBJ1-5
abundance: -
CDR3nt: TGTGCCTGGAGTGTACGAACCGGGCAGCCCCAGCATTTT
CDR3aa: CAWSVRTGQPQHF

d_gene: -
v_gene: TRBV5-1
j_gene: TRBJ2-1
abundance: once
CDR3nt: TGCGCCAGCAGCTTGGATGCAGGGAACCTTCTCGAGCAGTTCTTC
CDR3aa: CASSLDAGNLLEQFF

d_gene: -
v_gene: TRBV6-6
j_gene: TRBJ1-3
abundance: -
CDR3nt: TGTGCCAGCATCAGGACTGCTACGGATGCGGACACCATATATTTT
CDR3aa: CASIRTATDADTIYF

d_gene: TRBD1
v_gene: TRBV7-3
j_gene: TRBJ2-2
abundance: few
CDR3nt: TGTGCCAGCGGCCCCACAGGGGGCACCGGGGAGCTGTTTTTT
CDR3aa: CASGPTGGTGELFF

d_gene: TRBD1
v_gene: TRBV6-5
j_gene: TRBJ1-5
abundance: -
CDR3nt: TGTGCCAGCTCACGGGACAGGATAAACAATCAGCCCCAGCATTTT
CDR3aa: CASSRDRINNQPQHF

d_gene: -
v_gene: TRBV6-2/TRBV6-3
j_gene: TRBJ1-2
abundance: -
CDR3nt: TGTGCCAGCAGTTACCCGCCGCAGACTTCTAACTATGGCTACACCTTC
CDR3aa: CASSYPPQTSNYGYTF

d_gene: -
v_gene: TRBV6-5
j_gene: TRBJ1-3
abundance: -
CDR3nt: TGTGCCAGCAGTTACTCGTTGGAGCGAAACACCATATATTTT
CDR3aa: CASSYSLERNTIYF

d_gene: TRBD1
v_gene: TRBV7-7
j_gene: TRBJ2-5
abundance: -
CDR3nt: TGTGCTAGCAGCCCTGGACAGGGAATGGGGACCCAGTACTTC
CDR3aa: CASSPGQGMGTQYF

d_gene: TRBD2
v_gene: TRBV5-1
j_gene: TRBJ2-1
abundance: -
CDR3nt: TGCGCCAGCAAGGAAGCGGGGGGGCCGGGCGATGAGCAGTTCTTC
CDR3aa: CASKEAGGPGDEQFF

d_gene: -
v_gene: TRBV20-1
j_gene: TRBJ2-5
abundance: once
CDR3nt: TGCAGTGCTAGTCAGGAGACCCAGTACTTC
CDR3aa: CSASQETQYF

d_gene: -
v_gene: TRBV2
j_gene: TRBJ1-6
abundance: -
CDR3nt: TGTGCCAGCAGTGAGAGCCCCCCTCGGAGCGTCCACTTT
CDR3aa: CASSESPPRSVHF

d_gene: -
v_gene: TRBV18
j_gene: TRBJ1-2
abundance: -
CDR3nt: TGTGCCAGCTCACCACTCTCAGAAAATGGCTACACCTTC
CDR3aa: CASSPLSENGYTF

d_gene: -
v_gene: TRBV5-4
j_gene: TRBJ1-2
abundance: -
CDR3nt: TGTGCCAGCAGCTTGAGGTTTGACAGGTCCGGCTACACCTTC
CDR3aa: CASSLRFDRSGYTF

d_gene: TRBD1
v_gene: TRBV5-4
j_gene: TRBJ1-2
abundance: -
CDR3nt: TGTGCCAGCAGCTCCCCGGACAGGGACTATGGCTACACCTTC
CDR3aa: CASSSPDRDYGYTF

d_gene: TRBD1
v_gene: TRBV2
j_gene: TRBJ1-5
abundance: -
CDR3nt: TGTGCCAGCAGTAGGGACAGGGCATCGGGCAATCAGCCCCAGCATTTT
CDR3aa: CASSRDRASGNQPQHF

d_gene: -
v_gene: TRBV28
j_gene: TRBJ1-4
abundance: -
CDR3nt: TGTGCCACAGGTACGGACAGTAGGGAAAAACTGTTTTTT
CDR3aa: CATGTDSREKLFF